A selection of T cell receptor beta chains follows, all from one sample in a study of cytomegalovirus exposure and HLA in healthy donors. Sequencing was performed with immunoSEQ multiplex PCR; in TCRdb, only in-frame clones are kept and a portion is missing. The table shows around 150,000 clones, with around 68% occurring only once. Input material: PBMCs. The receptors here all came from a woman aged 40 to 50 in good health and CMV-seropositive. CDR3s include the opening cysteine and the closing phenylalanine or tryptophan. The D gene is left open where the match is weak. Not every row has a clone size; where given, it reads once, few, many or a size class.

abundance	v_gene	d_gene	j_gene	CDR3aa	CDR3nt
.	TRBV2	.	TRBJ1-5	CASRGATHSNQPQHF	TGTGCCAGCAGGGGGGCTACTCATAGCAATCAGCCCCAGCATTTT
.	TRBV6-6	.	TRBJ2-3	CASSYLTDTQYF	TGTGCCAGCAGTTATCTCACAGATACGCAGTATTTT
.	TRBV28	.	TRBJ2-5	CASSGAGVMETQYF	TGTGCCAGCAGTGGGGCAGGGGTTATGGAGACCCAGTACTTC
.	TRBV7-9	.	TRBJ1-2	CASSPLGIGYYGYPF	TGTGCCAGCAGCCCACTCGGGATTGGGTACTATGGCTACCCCTTC
.	TRBV5-4	TRBD1	TRBJ1-2	CASSLNGERTGRNGYTF	TGTGCCAGCAGCTTGAACGGCGAGCGGACAGGACGAAATGGCTACACCTTC
.	TRBV4-2	TRBD2	TRBJ2-7	CASSGREWGKDYEQYF	TGTGCCAGCAGCGGGCGGGAGTGGGGTAAGGACTACGAGCAGTACTTC
.	TRBV11-3	TRBD2	TRBJ2-1	CASSLREGSPNNEQFF	TGTGCCAGCAGCTTACGGGAGGGATCGCCAAACAATGAGCAGTTCTTC
.	TRBV5-4	TRBD1	TRBJ2-1	CASSLDAGGYNEQFF	TGTGCCAGCAGCTTGGATGCAGGGGGCTATAATGAGCAGTTCTTC
.	TRBV28	TRBD1	TRBJ1-5	CASSPGQRHQPQHF	TGTGCCAGCAGCCCGGGACAGCGACATCAGCCCCAGCATTTT
few	TRBV9	.	TRBJ2-1	CASSVVRGGEQFF	TGTGCCAGCAGCGTAGTAAGGGGCGGCGAGCAGTTCTTC
once	TRBV6-6	TRBD1	TRBJ1-3	CASRLTGGYGNTIYF	TGTGCCAGCAGGTTGACAGGGGGCTATGGAAACACCATATATTTT
.	TRBV6-5	.	TRBJ2-3	CASRRLQGTDTQYF	TGTGCCAGCAGACGACTCCAGGGGACAGATACGCAGTATTTT
.	TRBV7-2	TRBD1	TRBJ1-2	CASTWEQGLGYTF	TGTGCCAGCACCTGGGAACAGGGGCTCGGCTACACCTTC
.	TRBV5-4	TRBD1	TRBJ1-2	CASSMDGPQGAKGYTF	TGTGCCAGCAGCATGGACGGCCCACAGGGGGCGAAAGGCTACACCTTC
.	TRBV7-8	.	TRBJ2-7	CASSEEQTSYEQYF	TGTGCCAGCAGTGAGGAGCAGACCTCCTACGAGCAGTACTTC
.	TRBV5-8	TRBD1	TRBJ1-4	CASSQTGTGGNEKLFF	TGTGCCAGCAGCCAAACCGGGACAGGGGGCAATGAAAAACTGTTTTTT